This TCR beta chain was observed in a study of cytomegalovirus exposure and HLA in healthy donors. Findings of the study overall: With DRB1 most and HLA-C fewest, TCR association rates differed between HLA loci in a later analysis.

Researchers ran the PCR with 60 Vbeta and 13 Jbeta primers. Libraries were prepared by immunoSEQ multiplex PCR; TCRdb keeps only in-frame clonotypes and omits some of them. The sample includes more than 120,000 clones, roughly 76% seen only once; the top ten take less than 3%. J was trimmed by 7 bases and V by 0 bases; bases with no gene match: 3. CDR1 and CDR2 (germline): SGDLS, YYNGEE. The CDR3 has 16 amino acids. With respect to this clone: Its cognate antigen is unknown. Distinct nucleotide sequences in the sample also encode this CDR3.

This sequence joins TRBV9 and TRBJ2-2; 13 positions match TRBD2. The sequencing sample was made of PBMCs. The TCR comes from a woman aged 25 to 39 in good health and CMV-seronegative. The CDR3 nucleotides read TGTGCCAGCAGCGTAGGACTAGCGGGGGGTAGCGGGGAGCTGTTTTTT. Protein: CASSVGLAGGSGELFF.